Presented here are 17 T cell receptor beta chains from one specimen sequenced in a study of OX40 agonist ivuxolimab in advanced cancers. Generated by immunoSEQ multiplex PCR, the TCRdb table keeps only in-frame clones and is missing some. The table lists tens of thousands of clones, approximately 89% of them singletons, with around 1% in the top ten. This specimen consisted of CD4+ or CD8+ T cells sorted from blood, obtained in a trial of the OX40 agonist ivuxolimab. These receptors were obtained from an adult with an advanced solid tumor such as melanoma, head and neck, liver or kidney cancer.

The chain carries TRBV7-8 and TRBJ2-3; 9 bases are shared with TRBD1. CDR1 is SGHVS and CDR2 is FQNEAQ in the germline V gene. J gave up 3 bases and V 3 bases, and 1 base lay outside the gene matches. The CDR3 is 14 amino acids. This CDR3 is CASSLGQGTDTQYF. The CDR3 DNA reads TGTGCCAGCAGCTTGGGACAGGGTACAGATACGCAGTATTTT.

The rearrangement links TRBV19 to TRBJ1-1, with TRBD1 matching over 9 bases. Germline CDR1 is LNHDA and CDR2 is SQIVND (reference sequence). J was trimmed by 1 base and V by 7 bases; bases with no gene match: 7. This CDR3 region has 15 residues. CDR3 bases: TGTGCCAGTACTCCAAGACAGGGGGGGAACACTGAAGCTTTCTTT. Translating gives CASTPRQGGNTEAFF.

The chain uses TRBV5-6 and TRBJ1-4; D not resolved. Germline-derived CDR1 and CDR2 are SGHDT and YYEEEE. The length of the CDR3 is 13 residues. V dropped 2 bases and J dropped 8 bases, with 10 bases sitting between them. The CDR3 DNA follows: TGTGCCAGCAGCTTCCGGGGAAAGGAAAAACTGTTTTTT. Translated, it gives CASSFRGKEKLFF.

The chain joins TRBV20-1 to TRBJ2-1; D is ambiguous. CDR1 and CDR2 from the germline V gene are DFQATT and SNEGSKA (reference sequence). This CDR3 spans 11 amino acids. Trimming took off 4 bases at V and 1 base at J, with 2 bases between the two ends. Here the CDR3 reads CSANSYNEQFF. The CDR3 DNA is TGCAGTGCTAATTCCTACAATGAGCAGTTCTTC.

This clone came up once. The CDR3 region is CASSRGGYGNYGYTF. The CDR3 DNA reads TGTGCCAGCAGCCGAGGGGGGTATGGGAACTATGGCTACACCTTC. The chain employs TRBV6-5 and TRBJ1-2; D possibly corresponds to TRBD1 (6 bases). The CDR3 runs 15 residues. CDR1 is MNHEY, CDR2 SVGAGI, per germline. Trimming left V 6 bases short and J 2 bases short, with 16 bases between.

This chain joins TRBV6-1 and TRBJ1-2; 8 nucleotides agree with TRBD1. Per the germline V gene, CDR1 is MNHNS and CDR2 is SASEGT. V lost 7 bases, J lost 7 bases, and 2 bases stayed unmatched. This CDR3 is built from 11 residues. The CDR3, as DNA: TGTGCCAGCATAGGGACAGGTGGCTACACCTTC. Protein: CASIGTGGYTF.

The CDR3: CASSLGVRAGEGYTF. The CDR3 DNA follows: TGTGCCAGCAGCTTGGGAGTACGGGCTGGGGAGGGCTACACCTTC. This chain uses TRBV5-4 with TRBJ1-2; unclear D gene. Germline lookup yields CDR1 SGHNT and CDR2 YYREEE (reference sequence). The CDR3 sequence is 15 residues long. V shed 0 bases and J shed 8 bases, with 17 bases lying between them.

The chain has TRBV5-6 and TRBJ1-2; D ambiguous. This CDR3 contains 13 residues. The V gene lost 5 bases and the J gene lost 8 bases, with 16 bases spanning the gap. CDR1 SGHDT and CDR2 YYEEEE come from the germline V gene. DNA for the CDR3: TGTGCCAGCAGATGGGCTTCCGTGGGGGGCTACACCTTC. Amino acid sequence: CASRWASVGGYTF. Drawing the rest from reference TRBV5-6 and TRBJ1-2, the complete variable domain is DAGVTQSPTHLIKTRGQQVTLRCSPKSGHDTVSWYQQALGQGPQFIFQYYEEEERQRGNFPDRFSGHQFPNYSSELNVNALLLGDSALYLCASRWASVGGYTFGSGTRLTVV.

The V gene is TRBV6-5, the J gene TRBJ1-1; a possible D gene is TRBD1 (5 bases). V was trimmed by 6 bases and J by 2 bases, leaving 10 bases between them. Germline CDR1 is MNHEY and CDR2 is SVGAGI. CDR3 length equals 13 residues. The CDR3 DNA sequence: TGTGCCAGCAGCCAGACAGTAAACACTGAAGCTTTCTTT. Protein sequence: CASSQTVNTEAFF.

This chain links TRBV4-2 with TRBJ2-1, with 10 bases identical to TRBD1. There are 16 residues in the CDR3. With 3 bases clipped from V and 0 bases from J, the junction kept 2 bases outside the gene matches. Germline CDR1 LGHNA, CDR2 YNFKEQ. Written as DNA, the CDR3 is TGTGCCAGCAGCCAGGGACAGGGGAGCTCCTACAATGAGCAGTTCTTC. This translates into CASSQGQGSSYNEQFF.

Only a few counts were recorded for this clone. The rearrangement joins TRBV30 to TRBJ1-6, with D perhaps matching TRBD1 (5 bases). The ends were cut back, 8 bases at V and 7 bases at J, with 18 bases in the middle. CDR1 and CDR2 from the germline V gene are GTSNPN and SVGIG (reference sequence). The CDR3 has 14 residues. CDR3 in amino acids: CAVNRAGTNSPLHF. The CDR3 DNA sequence: TGTGCCGTAAACCGGGCCGGGACCAATTCACCCCTCCACTTT.

This clone is labeled as medium-sized. The chain carries TRBV23-1 and TRBJ2-3, with 7 bases identical to TRBD1. TRBV23-1 is identified as an open reading frame with a role that is uncertain. The trim removed 4 bases at V and 9 bases at J, leaving 7 bases unmatched. CDR3 length: 13 residues. CDR3: CASSLSGQKTQYF. CDR3 coding DNA: TGCGCCAGCAGTCTCTCGGGACAGAAAACGCAGTATTTT.

V is TRBV4-1 and J is TRBJ2-5; 8 nucleotides align to TRBD1. Losses at the gene ends were 3 bases for V and 4 bases for J; bases not matched to a gene: 7. This CDR3 has 15 residues. Germline lookup yields CDR1 MGHRA and CDR2 YSYEKL. The CDR3 loop reads CASSQLGQGGETQYF. The CDR3 coding sequence is TGCGCCAGCAGCCAGCTTGGACAGGGAGGAGAGACCCAGTACTTC.

In this sample, this clone turned up a few times. The chain carries TRBV7-9 and TRBJ1-1; D ambiguous. The V and J ends lost 2 bases and 1 base respectively, with 5 bases between them. The CDR3 covers 13 residues. CDR1 and CDR2 from the germline V gene are SEHNR and FQNEAQ (reference sequence). In DNA form, the CDR3 reads TGTGCCAGCAGCTTAAGACCGAACACTGAAGCTTTCTTT. Translating gives CASSLRPNTEAFF.

V is TRBV5-6 and J is TRBJ2-3; 11 positions agree with TRBD2. This CDR3 has 15 amino acids. The germline CDR1 and CDR2 sequences are SGHDT and YYEEEE. J was trimmed by 1 base and V by 4 bases; bases with no gene match: 2. The CDR3 DNA is TGTGCCAGCAGCGGGGGACTAGCGGGCACAGATACGCAGTATTTT. This translates into CASSGGLAGTDTQYF.

The J gene is TRBJ1-4, the V gene TRBV7-9; D gene ambiguous. CDR1 SEHNR and CDR2 FQNEAQ come from the germline V gene (reference sequence). CDR3 length equals 14 residues. V was trimmed by 5 bases and J by 1 base, leaving 8 bases between them. The DNA of the CDR3 is TGTGCCAGCAGCCAAAGGCAAACTAATGAAAAACTGTTTTTT. The encoded protein is CASSQRQTNEKLFF.

The chain joins TRBV6-1 to TRBJ1-3; 7 bases align to TRBD1. J lost 2 bases, V lost 3 bases, and 1 base had no gene match. CDR3 size: 14 residues. Germline CDR1 reads MNHNS; CDR2 reads SASEGT. The chain's CDR3 is CASSDTGAGNTIYF. CDR3 in DNA: TGTGCCAGCAGTGATACAGGGGCTGGAAACACCATATATTTT.